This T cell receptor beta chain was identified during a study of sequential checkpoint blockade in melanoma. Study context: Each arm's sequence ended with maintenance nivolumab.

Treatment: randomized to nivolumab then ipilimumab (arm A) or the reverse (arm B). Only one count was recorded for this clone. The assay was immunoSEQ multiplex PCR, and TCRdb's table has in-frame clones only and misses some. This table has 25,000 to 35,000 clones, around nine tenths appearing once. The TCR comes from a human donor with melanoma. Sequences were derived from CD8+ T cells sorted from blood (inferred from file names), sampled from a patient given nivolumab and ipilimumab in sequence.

The CDR3 protein is CASSGPGSWNTEAFF. As DNA, the CDR3 is TGTGCCAGCAGTGGGCCAGGGTCCTGGAACACTGAAGCTTTCTTT. The chain links TRBV6-1 to TRBJ1-1, with D tentatively TRBD1 (5 bases). The CDR3 has 15 residues. Germline CDR1 and CDR2: MNHNS and SASEGT. V was shortened by 4 bases and J by 1 base, with 13 bases between the two germline ends.